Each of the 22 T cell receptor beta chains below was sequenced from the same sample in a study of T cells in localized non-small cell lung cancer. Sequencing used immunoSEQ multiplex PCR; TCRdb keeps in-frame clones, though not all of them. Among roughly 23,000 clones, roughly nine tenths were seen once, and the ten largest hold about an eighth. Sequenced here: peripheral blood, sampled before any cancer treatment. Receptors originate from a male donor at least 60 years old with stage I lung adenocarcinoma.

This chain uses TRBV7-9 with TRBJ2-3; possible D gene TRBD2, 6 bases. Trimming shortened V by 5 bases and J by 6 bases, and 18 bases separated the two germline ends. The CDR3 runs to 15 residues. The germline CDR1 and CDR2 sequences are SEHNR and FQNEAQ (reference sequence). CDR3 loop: CASSPGVAEFDTQYF. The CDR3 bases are TGTGCCAGCAGCCCCGGGGTAGCGGAGTTCGATACGCAGTATTTT.

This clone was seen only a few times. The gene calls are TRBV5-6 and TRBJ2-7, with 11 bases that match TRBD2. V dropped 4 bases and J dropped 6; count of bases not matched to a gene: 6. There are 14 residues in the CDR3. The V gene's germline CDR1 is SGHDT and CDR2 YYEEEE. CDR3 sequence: CASSQTSGSGEQYF. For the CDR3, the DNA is TGTGCCAGCAGCCAAACTAGCGGGAGTGGCGAGCAGTACTTC.

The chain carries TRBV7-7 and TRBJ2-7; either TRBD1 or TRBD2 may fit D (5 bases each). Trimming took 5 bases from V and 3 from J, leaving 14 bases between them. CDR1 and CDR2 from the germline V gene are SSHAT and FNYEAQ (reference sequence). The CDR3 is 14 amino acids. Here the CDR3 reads CASSVRDGGYEQYF. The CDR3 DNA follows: TGTGCCAGCAGCGTCCGGGACGGAGGCTACGAGCAGTACTTC. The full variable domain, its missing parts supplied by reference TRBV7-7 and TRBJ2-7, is GAGVSQSPRYKVTKRGQDVTLRCDPISSHATLYWYQQALGQGPEFLTYFNYEAQPDKSGLPSDRFSAERPEGSISTLTIQRTEQRDSAMYRCASSVRDGGYEQYFGPGTRLTVT.

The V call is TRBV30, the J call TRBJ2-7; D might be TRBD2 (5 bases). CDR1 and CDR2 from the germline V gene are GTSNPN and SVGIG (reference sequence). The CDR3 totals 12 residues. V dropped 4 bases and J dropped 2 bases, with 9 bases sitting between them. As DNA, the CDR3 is TGTGCCTGGACTTCGGGGACCTACGAGCAGTACTTC. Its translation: CAWTSGTYEQYF.

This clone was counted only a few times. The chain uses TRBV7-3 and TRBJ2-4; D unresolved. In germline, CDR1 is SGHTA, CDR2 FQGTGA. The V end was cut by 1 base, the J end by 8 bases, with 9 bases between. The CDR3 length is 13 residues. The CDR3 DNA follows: TGTGCCAGCAGCTTAAACAGTAGAGACATTCAGTACTTC. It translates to CASSLNSRDIQYF. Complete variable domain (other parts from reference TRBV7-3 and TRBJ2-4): GAGVSQTPSNKVTEKGKYVELRCDPISGHTALYWYRQSLGQGPEFLIYFQGTGAADDSGLPNDRFFAVRPEGSVSTLKIQRTERGDSAVYLCASSLNSRDIQYFGAGTRLSVL.

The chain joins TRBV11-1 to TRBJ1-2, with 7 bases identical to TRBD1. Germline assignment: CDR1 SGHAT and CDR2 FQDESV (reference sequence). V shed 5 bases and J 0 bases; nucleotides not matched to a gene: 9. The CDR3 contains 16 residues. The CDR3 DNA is TGTGCCAGCAGCCCTAGGGGACAGCGGTCTAACTATGGCTACACCTTC. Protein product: CASSPRGQRSNYGYTF.

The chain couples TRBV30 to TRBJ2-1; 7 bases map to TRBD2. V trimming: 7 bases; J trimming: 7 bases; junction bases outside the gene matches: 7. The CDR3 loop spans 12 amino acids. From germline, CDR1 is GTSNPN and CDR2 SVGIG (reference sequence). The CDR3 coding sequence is TGTGCCTACGGGAGGAGGGGAAATGAGCAGTTCTTC. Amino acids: CAYGRRGNEQFF. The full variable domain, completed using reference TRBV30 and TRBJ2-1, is SQTIHQWPATLVQPVGSPLSLECTVEGTSNPNLYWYRQAAGRGLQLLFYSVGIGQISSEVPQNLSASRPQDRQFILSSKKLLLSDSGFYLCAYGRRGNEQFFGPGTRLTVL.

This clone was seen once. The DNA of the CDR3 is TGTGCCAGCAAAGGACCCGGGTATAGCAATCAGCCCCAGCATTTT. Translated: CASKGPGYSNQPQHF. The rearrangement links TRBV28 to TRBJ1-5; no clear D. Germline V gene lookup returns CDR1 MDHEN and CDR2 SYDVKM. V gave up 7 bases and J gave up 0 bases, with 13 bases separating them. This CDR3 contains 15 residues.

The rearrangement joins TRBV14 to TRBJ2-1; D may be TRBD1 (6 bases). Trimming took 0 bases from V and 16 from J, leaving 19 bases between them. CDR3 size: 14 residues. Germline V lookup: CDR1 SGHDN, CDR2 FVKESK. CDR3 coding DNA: TGTGCCAGCAGCCAAGATTCCGAGGTTGGACAGTTTTTCTTC. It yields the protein CASSQDSEVGQFFF.

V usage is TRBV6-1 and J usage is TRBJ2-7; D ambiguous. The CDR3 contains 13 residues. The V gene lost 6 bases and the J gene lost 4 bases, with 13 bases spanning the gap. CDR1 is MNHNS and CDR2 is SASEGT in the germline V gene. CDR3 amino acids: CASRPGRIYEQYF. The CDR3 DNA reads TGTGCCAGCAGACCCGGACGGATTTACGAGCAGTACTTC.

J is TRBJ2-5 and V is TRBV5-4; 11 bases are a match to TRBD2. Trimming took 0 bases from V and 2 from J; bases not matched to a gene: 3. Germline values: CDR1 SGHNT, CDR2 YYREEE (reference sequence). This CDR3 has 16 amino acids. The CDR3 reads CASSLGLAGIQETQYF. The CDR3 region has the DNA TGTGCCAGCAGCTTGGGACTAGCGGGGATTCAAGAGACCCAGTACTTC. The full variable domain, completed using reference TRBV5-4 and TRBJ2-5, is ETGVTQSPTHLIKTRGQQVTLRCSSQSGHNTVSWYQQALGQGPQFIFQYYREEENGRGNFPPRFSGLQFPNYSSELNVNALELDDSALYLCASSLGLAGIQETQYFGPGTRLLVL.

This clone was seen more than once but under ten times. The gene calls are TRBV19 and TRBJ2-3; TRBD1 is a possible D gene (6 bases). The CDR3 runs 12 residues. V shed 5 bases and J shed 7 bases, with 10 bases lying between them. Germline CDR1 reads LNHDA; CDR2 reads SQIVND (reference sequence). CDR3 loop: CASSADRNTQYF. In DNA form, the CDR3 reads TGTGCCAGTAGTGCCGACAGGAATACGCAGTATTTT.

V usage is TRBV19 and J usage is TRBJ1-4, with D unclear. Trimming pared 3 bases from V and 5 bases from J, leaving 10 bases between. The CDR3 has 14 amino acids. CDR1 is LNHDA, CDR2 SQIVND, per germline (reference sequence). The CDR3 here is CASSIGVRNEKLFF. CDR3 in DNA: TGTGCCAGTAGTATCGGAGTTAGAAATGAAAAACTGTTTTTT.

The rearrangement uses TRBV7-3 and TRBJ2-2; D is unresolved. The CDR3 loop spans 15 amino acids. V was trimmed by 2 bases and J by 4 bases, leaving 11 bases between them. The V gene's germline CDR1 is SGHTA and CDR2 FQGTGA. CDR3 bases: TGTGCCAGCAGCTTAGGAGCTTTGGGCACCGGGGAGCTGTTTTTT. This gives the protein CASSLGALGTGELFF.

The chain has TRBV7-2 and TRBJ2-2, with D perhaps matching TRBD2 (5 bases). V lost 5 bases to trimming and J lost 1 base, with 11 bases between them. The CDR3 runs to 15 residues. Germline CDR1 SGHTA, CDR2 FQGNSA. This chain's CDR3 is CASSAPGMNTGELFF. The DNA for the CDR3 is TGTGCCAGCAGCGCCCCGGGAATGAACACCGGGGAGCTGTTTTTT.

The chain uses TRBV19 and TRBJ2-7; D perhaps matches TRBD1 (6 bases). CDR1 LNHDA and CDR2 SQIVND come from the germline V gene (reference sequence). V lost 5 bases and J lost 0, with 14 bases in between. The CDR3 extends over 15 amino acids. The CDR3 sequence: CASSFSRGSSYEQYF. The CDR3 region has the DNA TGTGCCAGTAGTTTTTCGAGGGGGAGCTCCTACGAGCAGTACTTC.

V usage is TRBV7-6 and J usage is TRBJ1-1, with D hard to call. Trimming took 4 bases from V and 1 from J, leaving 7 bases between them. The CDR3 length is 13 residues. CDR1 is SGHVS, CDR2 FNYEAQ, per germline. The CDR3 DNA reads TGTGCCAGCAGCTCCCACACGAACACTGAAGCTTTCTTT. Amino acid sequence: CASSSHTNTEAFF.

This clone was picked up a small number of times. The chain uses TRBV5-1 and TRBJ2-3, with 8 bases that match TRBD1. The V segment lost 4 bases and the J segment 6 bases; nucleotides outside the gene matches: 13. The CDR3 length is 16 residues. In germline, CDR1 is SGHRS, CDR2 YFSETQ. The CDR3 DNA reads TGCGCCAGCAGCCCTTACAGGGGGAGCATAGGGGATACGCAGTATTTT. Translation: CASSPYRGSIGDTQYF.

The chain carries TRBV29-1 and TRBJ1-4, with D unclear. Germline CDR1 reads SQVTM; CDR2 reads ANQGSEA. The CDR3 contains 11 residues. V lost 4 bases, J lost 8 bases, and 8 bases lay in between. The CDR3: CSVVVGEKLFF. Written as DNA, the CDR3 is TGCAGCGTTGTCGTGGGGGAAAAACTGTTTTTT.

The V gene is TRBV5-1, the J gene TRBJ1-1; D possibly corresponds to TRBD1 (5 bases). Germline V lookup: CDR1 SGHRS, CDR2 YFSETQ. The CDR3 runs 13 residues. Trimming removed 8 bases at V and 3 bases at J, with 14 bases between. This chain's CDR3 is CASRPGTDTEAFF. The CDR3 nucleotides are TGCGCCAGTCGACCCGGGACGGACACTGAAGCTTTCTTT.

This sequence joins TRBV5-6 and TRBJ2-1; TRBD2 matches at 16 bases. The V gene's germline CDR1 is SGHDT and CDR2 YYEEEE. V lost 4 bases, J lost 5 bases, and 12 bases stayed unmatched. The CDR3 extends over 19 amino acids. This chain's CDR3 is CASSQGLAGGPIFNNEQFF. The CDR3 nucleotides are TGTGCCAGCAGCCAGGGACTAGCGGGAGGGCCAATATTTAACAATGAGCAGTTCTTC.

The CDR3 sequence: CASRAGPSYSNQPQHF. The DNA for the CDR3 is TGTGCCAGTAGAGCCGGACCAAGCTATAGCAATCAGCCCCAGCATTTT. The rearrangement uses TRBV19 and TRBJ1-5; no clear D gene. This CDR3 is built from 16 residues. Between the trimmed V and J ends, which lost 6 bases and 0 bases, there was a span of 15 bases. Germline V gene data show CDR1 as LNHDA and CDR2 as SQIVND (reference sequence). Supplemented by reference TRBV19 and TRBJ1-5, the full variable domain reads DGGITQSPKYLFRKEGQNVTLSCEQNLNHDAMYWYRQDPGQGLRLIYYSQIVNDFQKGDIAEGYSVSREKKESFPLTVTSAQKNPTAFYLCASRAGPSYSNQPQHFGDGTRLSIL.